This TCR beta chain was profiled in a study of blood T cell repertoires in COVID-19. Clones were read by immunoSEQ multiplex PCR, and TCRdb kept only the in-frame ones, dropping some. The data show roughly 98,000 clones, 82% seen once. The V gene's germline CDR1 is SGHRS and CDR2 YFSETQ. Germline trimming cut 1 base from V and 1 base from J; bases unmatched to any gene: 6. This CDR3 is built from 16 residues. The chain combines TRBV5-1 with TRBJ2-7, with 9 bases matching TRBD1. The receptor's source is a man aged 65 to 79 with active or convalescent COVID-19. Material for sequencing was peripheral blood. The CDR3 sequence: CASSLRVGQGSYEQYF. The CDR3 coding sequence is TGCGCCAGCAGCTTGAGGGTGGGACAGGGATCCTACGAGCAGTACTTC.